These T cell receptor beta chains were read from a single sample in a study of blood T cells in healthy people across ages. Using its own MiXCR run on the 5' RACE reads, TCRdb lists one record per CDR3 protein. The sample holds around 780,000 distinct CDR3 sequences; approximately 53% are singletons and the top ten take roughly 26%. Material: blood. These TCRs come from a man in his forties or fifties in good health. Each CDR3 is given with its conserved first and last residue. Fields, in order: V gene, D gene, J gene, clone size, CDR3 DNA, CDR3 protein. D genes are given only for firm matches. Not all rows give a size; the values are once, few, many and, for expanded clones, a class.

TRBV20-1	NA	TRBJ2-5	NA	TGCAGTGCTAGAAATTTGGAGACCCAGTACTTC	CSARNLETQYF
TRBV11-2	NA	TRBJ2-5	NA	TGTGCCAGCAGCTTAGGGTCCGGGGCAGAGACCCAGTACTTC	CASSLGSGAETQYF
TRBV29-1	TRBD2	TRBJ2-7	NA	TGCAGCGTTGGGGCTAGCGGATCCTACGAGCAGTACTTC	CSVGASGSYEQYF
TRBV24-1	NA	TRBJ2-1	NA	TGTGCCACCAGTGGCGGTGCGGAGGAGAATAAGCAGTTCTTC	CATSGGAEENKQFF
TRBV12-3/TRBV12-4	NA	TRBJ2-7	NA	TGTGCCAGCAGTTTACTCGACAGTGGCGAGCAGTACTTC	CASSLLDSGEQYF
TRBV28	TRBD1	TRBJ1-2	NA	TGTGCCAGCAAAAGACAGGGGATGAGAGGCTACACCTTC	CASKRQGMRGYTF
TRBV29-1	NA	TRBJ2-1	once	TGCAGCGGGACGGACAGCATCTCCTACAATGAGCAGTTCTTC	CSGTDSISYNEQFF
TRBV6-6	TRBD2	TRBJ2-3	few	TGTGCCAGCAGTTACCAGACTAGCGGGAGTATGGTAGATACGCAGTATTTT	CASSYQTSGSMVDTQYF
TRBV7-9	TRBD1	TRBJ1-1	NA	TGTGCCAGCAGCTCATCCGGGACAGCAGCCATTGAAGCTTTCTTT	CASSSSGTAAIEAFF
TRBV20-1	NA	TRBJ2-1	NA	TGCAGTGCTAGAGATCAGATAGAACATGAGCAGTTCTTC	CSARDQIEHEQFF
TRBV11-2	NA	TRBJ2-2	NA	TGTGCCAGCAGCTTAGATACCGCCGGGGAGCTGTTTTTT	CASSLDTAGELFF
TRBV29-1	NA	TRBJ1-2	NA	TGCAGCGCTTCTCGGGGGAGTTATGGCTACACCTTC	CSASRGSYGYTF
TRBV27	NA	TRBJ2-7	NA	TGTGCCAGCAGTTTATCCCTCTCCCGTAGTTACGAGCAGTACTTC	CASSLSLSRSYEQYF
TRBV12-3/TRBV12-4	TRBD1	TRBJ2-3	NA	TGTGCCAGCAGTCAGGGGGCAGGGAGTCCAGATACGCAGTATTTT	CASSQGAGSPDTQYF
TRBV7-2	NA	TRBJ2-7	few	TGTGCCAGCGCGACAGGCTTCGAGCAGTACTTC	CASATGFEQYF
TRBV4-2	NA	TRBJ2-6	few	TGTGCCAGCAGCCGCGAAGGTCCCAGGGCTCCAACTGGGGCCAACGTCCTGACTTTC	CASSREGPRAPTGANVLTF
TRBV29-1	TRBD1	TRBJ2-3	NA	TGCAGCGTACGACTGTCGGGACAGGGTTCAGATACGCAGTATTTT	CSVRLSGQGSDTQYF
TRBV4-3	NA	TRBJ1-1	once	TGCGCCAGCAGCCAAGCGCTCGGAGGCACTGAAGCTTTCTTT	CASSQALGGTEAFF
TRBV14	NA	TRBJ1-1	NA	TGTGCCAGCAGCCTCGCCACCCCCGGAATTGAAGCTTTCTTT	CASSLATPGIEAFF
TRBV18	NA	TRBJ1-2	NA	TGTGCCAGCTCACTCTCAACGGGGGTTTATGGCTACACCTTC	CASSLSTGVYGYTF
TRBV7-2	NA	TRBJ2-7	NA	TGTGCCAGCAGCTTCCCAGTAGGGGGGCTATCCTACGAGCAGTACTTC	CASSFPVGGLSYEQYF
TRBV5-1	NA	TRBJ2-6	few	TGCGCCAGCAGCTTGGAGGCGAGGTCTGGGGCCAACGTCCTGACTTTC	CASSLEARSGANVLTF
TRBV5-1	NA	TRBJ2-2	NA	TGCGCCAGCAGCTTGGAAGTCGGAGCGAACACCGGGGAGCTGTTTTTT	CASSLEVGANTGELFF
TRBV15	NA	TRBJ1-2	NA	TGTGCCACCAGCAGAGATCGAGGGGACGGCACCTTC	CATSRDRGDGTF
TRBV29-1	TRBD1	TRBJ1-1	NA	TGCAGCGTTATGGGACAGACCACGAACACTGAAGCTTTCTTT	CSVMGQTTNTEAFF
TRBV20-1	NA	TRBJ2-7	NA	TGCAGTGCTAGTAGCTACTACGAGCAGTACTTC	CSASSYYEQYF
TRBV9	NA	TRBJ2-5	NA	TGTGCCAGCAGCGTAGTTCCCAGTAAAGAGACCCAGTACTTC	CASSVVPSKETQYF
TRBV5-1	NA	TRBJ2-4	NA	TGCGCCAGCAGCCCCGGATGGAGGGCCAACATTCAGTACTTC	CASSPGWRANIQYF
TRBV3-1	NA	TRBJ2-1	NA	TGTGCCAGCAGCCGGGCAGGAGCCACAACCAACAATGAGCAGTTCTTC	CASSRAGATTNNEQFF
TRBV2	NA	TRBJ2-7	many	TGTGCCAGCAGAGGAGCTTTTGAGGTCGACGAGCAGTACTTC	CASRGAFEVDEQYF
TRBV6-2/TRBV6-3	TRBD2	TRBJ2-3	few	TGTGCCAGCAGGCCGCCAGCGGGGCAGACAGATACGCAGTATTTT	CASRPPAGQTDTQYF
TRBV3-1	NA	TRBJ2-7	few	TGTGCCAGCAGCCATAGAGACGGAGAAGCCTACGAGCAGTACTTC	CASSHRDGEAYEQYF
TRBV4-2	TRBD1	TRBJ2-2	NA	TGTGCCAGCAGCCCCCTGGCAGGGGGCGACACCGGGGAGCTGTTTTTT	CASSPLAGGDTGELFF
TRBV6-1	TRBD1	TRBJ1-6	once	TGTGCCAGCAGCCCCAGGACAGGGGGCGCGAACTCTTCACCCCTCCACTTT	CASSPRTGGANSSPLHF
TRBV12-3/TRBV12-4	NA	TRBJ2-1	few	TGTGCCAGCAGGATGATCGGGACCGGATACAATGAGCAGTTCTTC	CASRMIGTGYNEQFF
TRBV4-3	NA	TRBJ2-7	few	TGCGCCAGCAGCCAAGGCCAGGGGCTCTACGAGCAGTACTTC	CASSQGQGLYEQYF
TRBV7-8	NA	TRBJ1-6	NA	TGTGCCAGTAAGGGATTTTGGAATTCACCCCTCCACTTT	CASKGFWNSPLHF
TRBV12-3/TRBV12-4	NA	TRBJ2-7	few	TGTGCCAGCAGTCCCCGCGGCTCGGTCACCTACGAGCAGTACTTC	CASSPRGSVTYEQYF
TRBV19	NA	TRBJ1-2	few	TGTGCCAGTACGATTAAAAAGGACGGGTTCTTGGACTATGGCTACACCTTC	CASTIKKDGFLDYGYTF
TRBV5-1	TRBD2	TRBJ2-3	NA	TGCACCAGCAGCGCCACACTAGCGGGGGGGCTGACAGATACGCAGTATTTT	CTSSATLAGGLTDTQYF
TRBV7-6	TRBD1	TRBJ2-7	NA	TGTGCCAGCAGCTTGAGTTGGGACAGGGGGCCTGGCAATGAGCAGTACTTC	CASSLSWDRGPGNEQYF
TRBV15	TRBD1	TRBJ2-3	NA	TGTGCCATCTCGTTCGGGACAGGGATAGATACGCAGTATTTT	CAISFGTGIDTQYF
TRBV5-5	TRBD2	TRBJ2-3	NA	TGTGCCAGCAGCTTGGGACTAGCGGGAGGGATGGGGACCGACTCCTACGAGCAGTATTTT	CASSLGLAGGMGTDSYEQYF
TRBV7-2	TRBD1	TRBJ1-2	NA	TGTGCCAGCAGCCCCCAACAGGGGTTGGACTATGGCTACACCTTC	CASSPQQGLDYGYTF
TRBV24-1	NA	TRBJ2-3	NA	TGTGCCACCAGTGATGTCGCGGAGATAGGCACAGATACGCAGTATTTT	CATSDVAEIGTDTQYF
TRBV3-1	NA	TRBJ2-5	few	TGTGCCAGCAGCCACGTTGGCGTAGAGACCCAGTACTTC	CASSHVGVETQYF
TRBV9	TRBD2	TRBJ2-7	once	TGTGCCAGCAGCGTAGGGCTAGCGGGCGTCCTCGAGCAGTACTTC	CASSVGLAGVLEQYF
TRBV28	TRBD1	TRBJ2-7	few	TGTGCCAGCAGTTCCGGGACAGGACTCGAGCAGTACTTC	CASSSGTGLEQYF
TRBV27	NA	TRBJ1-2	NA	TGTGCCAGCAGTTCGCAGAGAAATGGCTACACCTTC	CASSSQRNGYTF
TRBV15	NA	TRBJ1-5	NA	TGTGCCACCAGCAATGGCAATCAGCCCCAGCATTTT	CATSNGNQPQHF
TRBV21-1	NA	TRBJ2-5	NA	TGTGCCAGCAGCACGACAAAGGGACTAGCGGGAGATACAAGTCTGGAGACCCAGTACTTC	CASSTTKGLAGDTSLETQYF
TRBV7-2	TRBD2	TRBJ2-7	few	TGTGCCAGCAGCTCCCCCACCGGGACTAGCGGGAACGTCTACGAGCAGTACTTC	CASSSPTGTSGNVYEQYF
TRBV5-1	TRBD2	TRBJ2-1	NA	TGCGCCAGCAGCCCGGGGACTAGCGATGAAGATGAGCAGTTCTTC	CASSPGTSDEDEQFF
TRBV7-9	TRBD1	TRBJ2-5	once	TGTGCCAGCAGCTTAACCGGCGGCAGGGGGTATGAAGAGACCCAGTACTTC	CASSLTGGRGYEETQYF
TRBV7-2	TRBD2	TRBJ2-1	few	TGTGCCAGCAGCTGGATTGCGGGAGACTTCGATGAGCAGTTCTTC	CASSWIAGDFDEQFF
TRBV6-1	TRBD1	TRBJ2-1	few	TGTGCCAGCATGAGGGGACAGGGCTACAATGAGCAGTTCTTC	CASMRGQGYNEQFF
TRBV27	NA	TRBJ2-5	NA	TGTGCCAGCAGTTTAGGGGGGCCAGGGACCCAGTACTTC	CASSLGGPGTQYF
TRBV7-9	TRBD2	TRBJ2-7	many	TGTGCCAGCAGCCCCGCCGTTGGGACTAACGAGCAGTACTTC	CASSPAVGTNEQYF
TRBV3-1	NA	TRBJ2-1	NA	TGTGCCAGCAGCCAAGTTGAACGCGTGCAGTTCTTC	CASSQVERVQFF
TRBV18	NA	TRBJ2-7	NA	TGTGCCAGCTCACCTTCAGGGCTGTGGGGAGAGCAGTACTTC	CASSPSGLWGEQYF